The sequence of this T cell receptor (beta chain) was determined in a study of beta chain features in type 1 diabetes. Study information: All samples yielded over 95,000,000 examined sorted cells.

Findings and limits, study-wide: TCRB CDR3 length was moderately but significantly reduced in all four CD4+ subsets of Type 1 diabetes patients. Within patients, naive, central memory and Treg TCRB repertoires seemed more similar than within healthy donors.

To note about this clone: Its antigen remains unknown.

Expressed TCRB transcripts were sequenced after all isolated RNA was converted to cDNA. Here immunoSEQ multiplex PCR was the method, and the copy in TCRdb shows in-frame clones only, minus some. Of roughly 340,000 clones in the sample, roughly 12% were seen once. The CDR3 totals 13 residues. The germline V gene encodes CDR1 ENHRY and CDR2 SYGVKD. V was clipped by 11 bases and J by 6 bases; unmatched bases: 12. Each donor gave one heparinised blood draw averaging roughly 100 mL. CD45RO/CCR7/CD25/CD127/CD95/CD27 staining was used to isolate CD4+ naive, central memory, regulatory and stem cell-like memory cells by sorting.

This TCR derives from a woman between 18 and 29 years old with type 1 diabetes. Sample: naive CD4+ T cells from blood. The rearrangement uses TRBV10-3 and TRBJ1-2, with TRBD1 matching 7 bases. The CDR3, as DNA: TGTGCCGGCCGTTTAACAGGGGAGGATGGCTACACCTTC. Protein sequence: CAGRLTGEDGYTF.